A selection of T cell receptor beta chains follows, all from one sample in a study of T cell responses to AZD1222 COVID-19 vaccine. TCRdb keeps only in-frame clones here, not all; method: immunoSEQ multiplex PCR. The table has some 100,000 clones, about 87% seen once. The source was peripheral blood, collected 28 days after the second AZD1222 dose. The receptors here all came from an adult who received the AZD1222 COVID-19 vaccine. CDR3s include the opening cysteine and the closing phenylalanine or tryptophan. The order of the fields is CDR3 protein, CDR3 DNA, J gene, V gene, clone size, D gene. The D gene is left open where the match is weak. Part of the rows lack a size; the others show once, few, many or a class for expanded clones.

cdr3_aa: CASNPEGLPLAEGYTF; cdr3_nt: TGTGCCAGCAATCCGGAGGGCCTTCCACTCGCTGAGGGCTACACCTTC; j_call: TRBJ1-2; v_call: TRBV2; clone_size: NA; d_call: NA
cdr3_aa: CASSAGTGVYEQYF; cdr3_nt: TGCGCCAGCAGCGCCGGGACAGGGGTGTACGAGCAGTACTTC; j_call: TRBJ2-7; v_call: TRBV5-1; clone_size: NA; d_call: TRBD1
cdr3_aa: CASSLRTVKTSGEQYF; cdr3_nt: TGTGCCAGCAGCCTTAGGACAGTGAAAACGTCCGGCGAGCAGTACTTC; j_call: TRBJ2-7; v_call: TRBV21-1; clone_size: NA; d_call: NA
cdr3_aa: CASSPGTFGYTF; cdr3_nt: TGTGCCAGCAGCCCAGGGACGTTCGGCTACACCTTC; j_call: TRBJ1-2; v_call: TRBV9; clone_size: NA; d_call: NA
cdr3_aa: CASSLETGGSGNTIYF; cdr3_nt: TGTGCCAGCAGCTTAGAGACAGGGGGGTCTGGAAACACCATATATTTT; j_call: TRBJ1-3; v_call: TRBV7-8; clone_size: NA; d_call: TRBD1
cdr3_aa: CASSLDGGISYEQYF; cdr3_nt: TGTGCCAGCAGCTTAGATGGAGGGATCTCCTACGAGCAGTACTTC; j_call: TRBJ2-7; v_call: TRBV11-2; clone_size: few; d_call: NA
cdr3_aa: CASSPDPSYEQYF; cdr3_nt: TGTGCCAGCAGTCCTGACCCCTCCTACGAGCAGTACTTC; j_call: TRBJ2-7; v_call: TRBV12-3/TRBV12-4; clone_size: NA; d_call: NA
cdr3_aa: CASSPPQGGNYGYTF; cdr3_nt: TGTGCCAGCTCACCCCCACAGGGGGGTAACTATGGCTACACCTTC; j_call: TRBJ1-2; v_call: TRBV18; clone_size: NA; d_call: TRBD1
cdr3_aa: CASSPRGTVNTEAFF; cdr3_nt: TGTGCCAGCTCACCACGGGGGACAGTGAACACTGAAGCTTTCTTT; j_call: TRBJ1-1; v_call: TRBV18; clone_size: NA; d_call: TRBD1
cdr3_aa: CASGLGGGSARADTQYF; cdr3_nt: TGTGCTAGTGGTTTGGGCGGTGGCAGCGCACGGGCAGATACGCAGTATTTT; j_call: TRBJ2-3; v_call: TRBV12-5; clone_size: few; d_call: NA
cdr3_aa: CASSEDLQGKQFF; cdr3_nt: TGTGCCAGCAGTGAAGATCTTCAGGGTAAGCAGTTCTTC; j_call: TRBJ2-1; v_call: TRBV2; clone_size: NA; d_call: NA
cdr3_aa: CASSKGTAYEQYF; cdr3_nt: TGTGCCAGCAGCAAGGGGACAGCCTACGAGCAGTACTTC; j_call: TRBJ2-7; v_call: TRBV6-6; clone_size: NA; d_call: TRBD1
cdr3_aa: CASSFNRAEKLFF; cdr3_nt: TGTGCCAGTAGTTTTAACAGGGCGGAAAAACTGTTTTTT; j_call: TRBJ1-4; v_call: TRBV19; clone_size: NA; d_call: NA
cdr3_aa: CASSLVPSTEAFF; cdr3_nt: TGTGCCAGCAGCTTAGTCCCTTCCACTGAAGCTTTCTTT; j_call: TRBJ1-1; v_call: TRBV7-2; clone_size: NA; d_call: NA
cdr3_aa: CSASGGASTDTQYF; cdr3_nt: TGCAGTGCTAGTGGGGGGGCAAGCACAGATACGCAGTATTTT; j_call: TRBJ2-3; v_call: TRBV20-1; clone_size: NA; d_call: NA
cdr3_aa: CATSRIGTNEKLFF; cdr3_nt: TGTGCCACCAGCAGAATTGGGACTAATGAAAAACTGTTTTTT; j_call: TRBJ1-4; v_call: TRBV15; clone_size: NA; d_call: NA
cdr3_aa: CATHPSRTYNEQFF; cdr3_nt: TGTGCCACCCACCCCTCGCGAACCTACAATGAGCAGTTCTTC; j_call: TRBJ2-1; v_call: TRBV7-8; clone_size: NA; d_call: NA
cdr3_aa: CASSTTSITGGRDEQYF; cdr3_nt: TGTGCCAGTAGTACCACATCGATAACAGGGGGCAGGGACGAGCAGTACTTC; j_call: TRBJ2-7; v_call: TRBV19; clone_size: few; d_call: TRBD1
cdr3_aa: CASRPAGVTNEKLFF; cdr3_nt: TGTGCCAGCAGACCTGCAGGGGTAACTAATGAAAAACTGTTTTTT; j_call: TRBJ1-4; v_call: TRBV7-9; clone_size: NA; d_call: NA
cdr3_aa: CSVGPAKGNTIYF; cdr3_nt: TGCAGCGTTGGCCCAGCTAAGGGAAACACCATATATTTT; j_call: TRBJ1-3; v_call: TRBV29-1; clone_size: NA; d_call: NA
cdr3_aa: CAWMVSYEQYF; cdr3_nt: TGTGCCTGGATGGTGTCCTACGAGCAGTACTTC; j_call: TRBJ2-7; v_call: TRBV30; clone_size: NA; d_call: NA
cdr3_aa: CASRKGTRVMEGYTF; cdr3_nt: TGTGCCAGTAGGAAAGGGACACGTGTGATGGAGGGCTACACCTTC; j_call: TRBJ1-2; v_call: TRBV19; clone_size: once; d_call: NA
cdr3_aa: CASSQGGGEQYF; cdr3_nt: TGTGCCAGCAGCCAAGGAGGGGGCGAGCAGTACTTC; j_call: TRBJ2-7; v_call: TRBV3-1/TRBV3-2; clone_size: NA; d_call: NA
cdr3_aa: CAISPSGTPYNEQFF; cdr3_nt: TGTGCCATCAGTCCGAGCGGAACCCCCTACAATGAGCAGTTCTTC; j_call: TRBJ2-1; v_call: TRBV10-3; clone_size: NA; d_call: NA
cdr3_aa: CASSEGEGSGANVLTF; cdr3_nt: TGTGCCAGCAGCGAGGGGGAAGGCTCTGGGGCCAACGTCCTGACTTTC; j_call: TRBJ2-6; v_call: TRBV9; clone_size: NA; d_call: NA
cdr3_aa: CASSEDRARDTQYF; cdr3_nt: TGTGCCAGCAGCGAGGACAGGGCTAGGGATACGCAGTATTTT; j_call: TRBJ2-3; v_call: TRBV9; clone_size: NA; d_call: TRBD1
cdr3_aa: CASSPTVSPDQPQHF; cdr3_nt: TGTGCCAGCTCACCGACAGTGAGTCCTGATCAGCCCCAGCATTTT; j_call: TRBJ1-5; v_call: TRBV18; clone_size: few; d_call: NA
cdr3_aa: CASSPTFGSYNEQFF; cdr3_nt: TGTGCCAGTAGTCCTACCTTTGGCTCCTACAATGAGCAGTTCTTC; j_call: TRBJ2-1; v_call: TRBV19; clone_size: NA; d_call: NA
cdr3_aa: CSVAGTGSDTEAFF; cdr3_nt: TGCAGCGTTGCCGGGACAGGGAGCGACACTGAAGCTTTCTTT; j_call: TRBJ1-1; v_call: TRBV29-1; clone_size: once; d_call: TRBD1
cdr3_aa: CASSEGTRFYGYTF; cdr3_nt: TGTGCCAGCAGTGAAGGGACAAGATTCTATGGCTACACCTTC; j_call: TRBJ1-2; v_call: TRBV2; clone_size: once; d_call: NA
cdr3_aa: CASSEVTGKAGEQYF; cdr3_nt: TGCGCCAGCAGTGAGGTAACGGGTAAGGCAGGCGAGCAGTACTTC; j_call: TRBJ2-7; v_call: TRBV10-1; clone_size: NA; d_call: NA
cdr3_aa: CASSLTTDTSSNYGYTF; cdr3_nt: TGTGCCAGCTCACTAACGACGGATACTTCGTCTAACTATGGCTACACCTTC; j_call: TRBJ1-2; v_call: TRBV18; clone_size: NA; d_call: NA
cdr3_aa: CASTWGSRQGFYYGYTF; cdr3_nt: TGCGCCAGCACCTGGGGTTCGAGACAGGGGTTTTACTATGGCTACACCTTC; j_call: TRBJ1-2; v_call: TRBV5-1; clone_size: NA; d_call: TRBD1
cdr3_aa: CASSSGFLSDTQYF; cdr3_nt: TGTGCCAGCAGTTCAGGTTTCTTGTCGGATACGCAGTATTTT; j_call: TRBJ2-3; v_call: TRBV25-1; clone_size: NA; d_call: NA
cdr3_aa: CASSLGTNTEAFF; cdr3_nt: TGTGCCAGCAGCTTGGGTACTAACACTGAAGCTTTCTTT; j_call: TRBJ1-1; v_call: TRBV5-4; clone_size: NA; d_call: NA
cdr3_aa: CASSIPGQGGRNPQPQHF; cdr3_nt: TGTGCCAGCAGTATTCCGGGACAGGGGGGCCGGAACCCTCAGCCCCAGCATTTT; j_call: TRBJ1-5; v_call: TRBV27; clone_size: NA; d_call: TRBD1
cdr3_aa: CASSPTDRASGTEAFF; cdr3_nt: TGTGCCAGCAGCCCGACGGACAGGGCTTCGGGCACTGAAGCTTTCTTT; j_call: TRBJ1-1; v_call: TRBV3-1/TRBV3-2; clone_size: NA; d_call: TRBD1
cdr3_aa: CASTQQGYEQYF; cdr3_nt: TGTGCCAGCACCCAACAGGGATACGAGCAGTACTTC; j_call: TRBJ2-7; v_call: TRBV3-1/TRBV3-2; clone_size: NA; d_call: NA
cdr3_aa: CATSRAGTTGEQYF; cdr3_nt: TGTGCCACCAGCAGGGCTGGGACTACCGGCGAGCAGTACTTC; j_call: TRBJ2-7; v_call: TRBV15; clone_size: NA; d_call: TRBD2
cdr3_aa: CASRPSRTTSTDTQYF; cdr3_nt: TGTGCCAGCCGCCCTTCGAGGACCACTAGCACAGATACGCAGTATTTT; j_call: TRBJ2-3; v_call: TRBV28; clone_size: NA; d_call: NA
cdr3_aa: CASSLGAGFGNTIYF; cdr3_nt: TGCGCCAGCAGCTTGGGGGCAGGGTTTGGAAACACCATATATTTT; j_call: TRBJ1-3; v_call: TRBV5-1; clone_size: NA; d_call: NA
cdr3_aa: CASSLRLSGTEAFF; cdr3_nt: TGTGCCAGCAGCCTTAGGTTAAGTGGGACTGAAGCTTTCTTT; j_call: TRBJ1-1; v_call: TRBV14; clone_size: NA; d_call: NA
cdr3_aa: CASSGPGQNTEAFF; cdr3_nt: TGTGCCAGCAGTGGGCCGGGACAGAACACTGAAGCTTTCTTT; j_call: TRBJ1-1; v_call: TRBV2; clone_size: NA; d_call: NA
cdr3_aa: CATSSGWGNVNEKLFF; cdr3_nt: TGTGCCACCAGTTCTGGTTGGGGGAATGTTAATGAAAAACTGTTTTTT; j_call: TRBJ1-4; v_call: TRBV15; clone_size: NA; d_call: NA
cdr3_aa: CASSLDSTDTQYF; cdr3_nt: TGTGCCAGCAGTTTGGATAGCACAGATACGCAGTATTTT; j_call: TRBJ2-3; v_call: TRBV27; clone_size: NA; d_call: NA
cdr3_aa: CASSLGAGYEQYF; cdr3_nt: TGTGCCAGCAGTTTAGGGGCGGGGTACGAGCAGTACTTC; j_call: TRBJ2-7; v_call: TRBV12-3/TRBV12-4; clone_size: NA; d_call: NA
cdr3_aa: CASSSQGLAGTDTQYF; cdr3_nt: TGTGCCAGCAGCAGTCAGGGACTAGCGGGAACGGATACGCAGTATTTT; j_call: TRBJ2-3; v_call: TRBV21-1; clone_size: NA; d_call: NA
cdr3_aa: CASSFGGTGGVLAGANVLTF; cdr3_nt: TGTGCCAGCAGCTTTGGCGGGACAGGGGGCGTACTTGCCGGGGCCAACGTCCTGACTTTC; j_call: TRBJ2-6; v_call: TRBV5-4; clone_size: NA; d_call: TRBD1
cdr3_aa: CASSLGQGAFREAFF; cdr3_nt: TGCGCCAGCAGCTTGGGGCAGGGCGCCTTCAGGGAAGCTTTCTTT; j_call: TRBJ1-1; v_call: TRBV5-1; clone_size: NA; d_call: NA
cdr3_aa: CASSRYRNTDTQYF; cdr3_nt: TGTGCCAGCTCAAGGTATCGAAACACAGATACGCAGTATTTT; j_call: TRBJ2-3; v_call: TRBV18; clone_size: NA; d_call: NA
cdr3_aa: CASSREAGGRWNEQFF; cdr3_nt: TGTGCCAGCAGCAGAGAGGCGGGGGGAAGGTGGAATGAGCAGTTCTTC; j_call: TRBJ2-1; v_call: TRBV7-8; clone_size: NA; d_call: TRBD2
cdr3_aa: CASSLDVITDTQYF; cdr3_nt: TGTGCCAGCAGCTTAGACGTGATCACAGATACGCAGTATTTT; j_call: TRBJ2-3; v_call: TRBV7-9; clone_size: NA; d_call: NA
cdr3_aa: CASSLTGPTRVKLFF; cdr3_nt: TGTGCCAGCAGTTTAACGGGGCCGACCCGGGTAAAACTGTTTTTT; j_call: TRBJ1-4; v_call: TRBV28; clone_size: NA; d_call: NA